One and the same sample provided the 18 T cell receptor beta chains below, sequenced in a study of blood T cells in healthy people across ages. Then a second PCR, running roughly 6 to 11 cycles, was carried out with a sample-barcoded 5' primer and a J-beta primer mix. TCRdb processed the 5' RACE reads anew with MiXCR; each CDR3 protein has one entry. The sample has over 950,000 distinct CDR3 sequences; about 51% are singletons. The sequenced material came from blood. These receptors were taken from an older woman in good health.

V usage is TRBV4-1 and J usage is TRBJ2-7; a possible D gene is TRBD1 (6 bases). Germline lookup yields CDR1 MGHRA and CDR2 YSYEKL. The CDR3 totals 14 residues. V shed 6 bases and J shed 5 bases, with 17 bases lying between them. The CDR3 DNA sequence: TGCGCCAGCAGGTTAACAGGGCGGTCGAACGAGCAGTACTTC. Its translation: CASRLTGRSNEQYF.

This chain joins TRBV20-1 and TRBJ2-5; possibly TRBD2 for D (5 bases). The CDR3 has 14 residues. V was cut by 5 bases and J by 5 bases, with 18 bases left in between. Germline V gives CDR1 DFQATT, CDR2 SNEGSKA (reference sequence). CDR3 residues: CSASSPGRLETQYF. CDR3 coding DNA: TGCAGTGCTTCCAGTCCGGGAAGATTGGAGACCCAGTACTTC.

The chain couples TRBV10-3 to TRBJ2-7, with D perhaps assigned TRBD1 or TRBD2 (5 bases each). From germline, CDR1 is ENHRY and CDR2 SYGVKD. The CDR3 runs 14 residues. Trimming removed 8 bases at V and 3 bases at J, with 17 bases between. CDR3 coding DNA: TGTGCCATCTCCTCGGGACCCTCACGCTACGAGCAGTACTTC. Encoded protein: CAISSGPSRYEQYF.

This clonotype appeared many times. The J gene is TRBJ2-7, the V gene TRBV7-9; no firm D call. There are 11 residues in the CDR3. The germline CDR1 and CDR2 sequences are SEHNR and FQNEAQ (reference sequence). V was trimmed by 6 bases and J by 2 bases, leaving 5 bases between them. The CDR3 bases are TGTGCCAGCAGGGGGACCTACGAGCAGTACTTC. Translating it yields CASRGTYEQYF.

This chain links TRBV6-1 with TRBJ2-7, with D possibly being TRBD2 (5 bases). The V and J ends lost 6 bases and 2 bases respectively, with 11 bases between them. The CDR3 runs to 13 residues. From germline, CDR1 is MNHNS and CDR2 SASEGT. CDR3 sequence reads: CASRRSGTYEQYF. The CDR3 nucleotides are TGTGCCAGCAGACGAAGCGGAACCTACGAGCAGTACTTC.

The genes are TRBV24-1 and TRBJ2-3; D possibly corresponds to TRBD2 (5 bases). V was cut by 4 bases and J by 2 bases, with 12 bases left in between. The length of the CDR3 is 15 residues. Germline values: CDR1 KGHDR, CDR2 SFDVKD. This chain's CDR3 is CATSDLGGLTDTQYF. The DNA of the CDR3 is TGTGCCACCAGTGACCTCGGAGGCCTCACAGATACGCAGTATTTT.

This clonotype was observed a few times. CDR3 coding DNA: TGTGCCACAAGTCCCTTCACGGGGTCTGAAGCTTTCTTT. It encodes CATSPFTGSEAFF. The genes are TRBV19 and TRBJ1-1; unclear D gene. Trimming removed 10 bases at V and 6 bases at J, with 18 bases between. There are 13 residues in the CDR3. Germline V gene lookup returns CDR1 LNHDA and CDR2 SQIVND (reference sequence).

This clonotype was counted a single time. The rearrangement links TRBV4-3 to TRBJ2-1, with 11 bases aligning to TRBD2. The CDR3 is made up of 17 amino acids. V trimming: 3 bases; J trimming: 8 bases; junction bases outside the gene matches: 12. CDR1 LGHNA and CDR2 YSLEER come from the germline V gene. The CDR3: CASSQSLLAGVIHEQFF. In DNA, the CDR3 is TGCGCCAGCAGCCAGAGTCTACTAGCGGGAGTAATTCATGAGCAGTTCTTC.

V and J are TRBV20-1 and TRBJ2-3; TRBD2 matches 9 bases. This CDR3 is 16 amino acids long. V trimming: 0 bases; J trimming: 6 bases; junction bases outside the gene matches: 10. Germline V CDR1 and CDR2: DFQATT, SNEGSKA (reference sequence). CDR3 coding DNA: TGCAGTGCTAGAGATTTGGGGCGGGAGGGCCCGGATACGCAGTATTTT. Its translation: CSARDLGREGPDTQYF.

Worth noting for this clonotype: One junction end disagrees with the germline gene, perhaps due to a read error. The chain is built from TRBV5-1 and TRBJ1-2; D is perhaps TRBD1 (6 bases). There are 13 residues in the CDR3. Germline loops: CDR1 SGHRS, CDR2 YFSETQ. DNA for the CDR3: TGCGCCAGCAGCCCTGGACAGCTTTATGGCTTCACCTTC. As protein: CASSPGQLYGFTF.

The chain carries TRBV6-2 or TRBV6-3 and TRBJ1-1, with TRBD1 identical over 12 bases. This CDR3 is built from 20 residues. Germline CDR1 is MNHEY and CDR2 is SVGEGT. V lost 2 bases and J lost 3; bases outside the gene matches: 16. CDR3 residues: CASSYRGQGAAFGADTEAFF. The CDR3 region has the DNA TGTGCCAGCAGTTACAGGGGACAGGGGGCGGCGTTCGGCGCAGACACTGAAGCTTTCTTT.

This clonotype has a handful of counts. The rearrangement uses TRBV7-2 and TRBJ2-1; 7 positions match TRBD1. Germline V lookup: CDR1 SGHTA, CDR2 FQGNSA. Trimming removed 5 bases from V and 4 bases from J; junction bases left unmatched: 8. The CDR3 is made up of 15 amino acids. DNA of the CDR3: TGTGCCAGCAGCCCAACCGGGACAGCGTACAATGAGCAGTTCTTC. It is translated as CASSPTGTAYNEQFF.

This clonotype was observed a handful of times. The chain uses TRBV7-2 and TRBJ2-6; no clear D gene. The CDR3 loop spans 18 amino acids. CDR1 and CDR2 (germline): SGHTA, FQGNSA. V lost 2 bases and J lost 4, with 18 bases in between. This CDR3 reads CASSLTGWGRRGANVLTF. CDR3 bases: TGTGCCAGCAGCTTAACCGGGTGGGGTCGTCGGGGGGCCAACGTCCTGACTTTC.

The V and J genes are TRBV7-2 and TRBJ1-2; TRBD1 matches 7 bases. CDR3 length equals 13 residues. Germline values: CDR1 SGHTA, CDR2 FQGNSA. V lost 7 bases and J lost 13; bases outside the gene matches: 15. Here the CDR3 reads CASTLTRQGPTTF. CDR3 sequence (DNA): TGTGCCAGCACCTTGACCCGACAGGGCCCTACCACCTTC.

The rearrangement joins TRBV4-1 to TRBJ2-7; TRBD2 aligns across 12 bases. The length of the CDR3 is 17 residues. J was trimmed by 0 bases and V by 2 bases; bases with no gene match: 5. The V gene's germline CDR1 is MGHRA and CDR2 YSYEKL. Here the CDR3 DNA reads TGCGCCAGCAGCCAACTAGCGGGAGGGCCTCTCTCCTACGAGCAGTACTTC. Protein sequence: CASSQLAGGPLSYEQYF.

In nucleotides, the CDR3 is TGTGCCAGCAGTCAGGACGGAAAAAACATTCAGTACTTC. It yields the protein CASSQDGKNIQYF. The chain couples TRBV2 to TRBJ2-4, with unresolved D. The germline V gene has CDR1 SNHLY and CDR2 FYNNEI. The CDR3 length is 13 residues. Trimming took off 5 bases at V and 4 bases at J, with 9 bases between the two ends.

This clonotype has more than one count but fewer than ten. The rearrangement uses TRBV28 and TRBJ2-2; D remains unclear. The germline CDR1 and CDR2 sequences are MDHEN and SYDVKM. This CDR3 has 15 amino acids. Trimming stripped 3 bases from V and 6 bases from J, with 14 bases between. This CDR3 reads CASSFRVAQAGELFF. The CDR3 DNA reads as TGTGCCAGCAGTTTTCGGGTGGCCCAGGCCGGGGAGCTGTTTTTT.

CDR3 sequence: CSASEGAKNIQYF. The CDR3 nucleotides are TGCAGTGCTAGTGAGGGGGCCAAAAACATTCAGTACTTC. The chain employs TRBV20-1 and TRBJ2-4; the D call may be TRBD1 or TRBD2 (5 bases each). The germline V and J ends were trimmed by 3 bases and 1 base, with 7 bases remaining between them. Germline lookup yields CDR1 DFQATT and CDR2 SNEGSKA (reference sequence). The CDR3 loop spans 13 amino acids.